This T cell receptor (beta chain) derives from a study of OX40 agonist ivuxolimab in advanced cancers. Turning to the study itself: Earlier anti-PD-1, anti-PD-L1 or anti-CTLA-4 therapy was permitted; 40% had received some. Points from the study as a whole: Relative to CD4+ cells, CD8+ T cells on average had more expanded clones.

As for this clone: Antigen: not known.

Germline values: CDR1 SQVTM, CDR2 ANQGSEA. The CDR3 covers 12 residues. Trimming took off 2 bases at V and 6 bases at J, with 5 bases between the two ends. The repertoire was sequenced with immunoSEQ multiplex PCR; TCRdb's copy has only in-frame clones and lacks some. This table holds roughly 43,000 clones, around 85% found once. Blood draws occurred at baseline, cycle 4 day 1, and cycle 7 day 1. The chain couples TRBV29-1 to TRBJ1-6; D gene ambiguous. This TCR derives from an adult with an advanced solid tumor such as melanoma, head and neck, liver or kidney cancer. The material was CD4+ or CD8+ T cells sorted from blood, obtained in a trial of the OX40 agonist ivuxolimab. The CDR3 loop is CSVETVNSPLHF. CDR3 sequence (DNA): TGCAGCGTTGAAACAGTTAATTCACCCCTCCACTTT.